Here is one T cell receptor beta chain with its context. This specimen belongs to a study of blood T cell repertoires in COVID-19. Study at large: Samples came from the United States, Italy and Spain, spanning acute and convalescent COVID-19. PBMCs, B-cell-depleted T cells, or T cells were the source of the cDNA or gDNA that made up the material.

In the original processing: For nucleated cells, counts were estimated from reference gene primer amplification. TCRdb's table, derived via immunoSEQ multiplex PCR, lists solely in-frame clones and lacks some. That table furnishes V, J and clone size, whereas the DNA furnished D and trimming. The table records some 200,000 clones, approximately 91% of them present only once. This TCR derives from a woman in her 40s with acute or convalescent COVID-19. Specimen: peripheral blood.

CDR3 loop: CASSQDRLNTEAFF. CDR3 nucleotides: TGCGCCAGCAGCCAAGACAGGTTGAACACTGAAGCTTTCTTT. The chain combines TRBV4-1 with TRBJ1-1; no definite D call. V was trimmed by 0 bases and J by 0 bases, leaving 5 bases between them. Germline V lookup: CDR1 MGHRA, CDR2 YSYEKL. The CDR3 totals 14 residues.